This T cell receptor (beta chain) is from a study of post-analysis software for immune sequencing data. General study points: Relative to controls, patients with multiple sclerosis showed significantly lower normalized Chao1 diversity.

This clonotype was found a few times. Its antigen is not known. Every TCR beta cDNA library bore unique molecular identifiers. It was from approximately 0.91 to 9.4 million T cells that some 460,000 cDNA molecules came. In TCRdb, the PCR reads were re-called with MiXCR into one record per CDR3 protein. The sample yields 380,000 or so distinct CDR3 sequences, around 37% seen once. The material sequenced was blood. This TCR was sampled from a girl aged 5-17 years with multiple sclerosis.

CDR3 bases: TGTGCCAGCAGTTACTCGGGCCCCTATAATTCACCCCTCCACTTT. Protein: CASSYSGPYNSPLHF. This rearrangement joins TRBV6-6 to TRBJ1-6; D ambiguous. V was clipped by 0 bases and J by 2 bases, with 5 bases between them. CDR3 length: 15 residues. CDR1 and CDR2 from the germline V gene are MNHNY and SVGAGI (reference sequence).